One and the same sample provided the 32 T cell receptor beta chains below, sequenced in a study of shared clonotypes between healthy human individuals. The assay was immunoSEQ multiplex PCR, and TCRdb's table has in-frame clones only and misses some. This sample has approximately 2.3 million clones; 80% to 95% occur once, and the top ten carry about 0.39%. Sample: naive CD4+ T cells from PBMCs. This sample's subset: CD45RA+ positively selected. Receptor source: a man aged 18-30 years in good health. Some clones in this sample may be carry-over from other donors' samples.

The count of this clone is one. The chain links TRBV11-2 to TRBJ1-2; possibly TRBD1 for D (6 bases). The CDR3 extends over 15 amino acids. V lost 1 base, J lost 1 base, and 10 bases lay in between. The germline V gene encodes CDR1 SGHAT and CDR2 FQNNGV. The CDR3 reads CASSLGIGGNYGYTF. CDR3 nucleotides: TGTGCCAGCAGCTTAGGGATAGGGGGTAACTATGGCTACACCTTC.

As concerns this clone: The sample has other DNA sequences that encode this CDR3 too. The gene calls are TRBV7-2 and TRBJ2-7; 10 bases are a match to TRBD1. The V gene end was trimmed by 1 base and the J gene end by 1 base; junction bases not matched to a gene: 1. The CDR3 totals 15 residues. Germline CDR1 SGHTA, CDR2 FQGNSA. The DNA for the CDR3 is TGTGCCAGCAGCTTAGGGACAGGGGGTTCCTACGAGCAGTACTTC. This sequence encodes CASSLGTGGSYEQYF.

The J gene is TRBJ2-3, the V gene TRBV29-1, with D perhaps TRBD2 (6 bases). V lost 6 bases and J 3 bases, leaving 13 bases between the germline ends. CDR3 size: 13 residues. Germline assignment: CDR1 SQVTM and CDR2 ANQGSEA. CDR3 residues: CSVGMGGTDTQYF. The CDR3 region has the DNA TGCAGCGTCGGGATGGGGGGTACAGATACGCAGTATTTT.

This chain joins TRBV12-5 and TRBJ1-2; tentatively, D is TRBD1 (6 bases). This CDR3 region has 15 residues. Germline V gives CDR1 LGHNT, CDR2 FRNRAP. V was shortened by 5 bases and J by 6 bases, with 19 bases between the two germline ends. CDR3 nucleotide sequence: TGTGCTAGTGGTCGCCAAGGGTTAGGGGGGGATGGCTACACCTTC. As protein: CASGRQGLGGDGYTF.

This clone was observed a handful of times. The rearrangement links TRBV6-1 to TRBJ1-5; the match to TRBD1 covers 9 bases. The CDR3 sequence is 13 residues long. Germline CDR1 is MNHNS and CDR2 is SASEGT. Trimming cost V 11 bases and J 0 bases; bases outside gene matches: 2. CDR3 DNA sequence: TGTGCCGGACAGGGGAATAGCAATCAGCCCCAGCATTTT. Residues: CAGQGNSNQPQHF.

A single count supports this clone. The chain joins TRBV18 to TRBJ2-3; 10 nucleotides match TRBD1. Germline CDR1 reads KGHSH; CDR2 reads LQKENI. V was clipped by 2 bases and J by 4 bases; unmatched bases: 6. The CDR3 has 16 residues. Here the CDR3 reads CASSPMGTGASDTQYF. The CDR3 DNA reads as TGTGCCAGCTCACCAATGGGGACAGGGGCATCAGATACGCAGTATTTT. Filled out from reference TRBV18 and TRBJ2-3, the complete variable domain reads NAGVMQNPRHLVRRRGQEARLRCSPMKGHSHVYWYRQLPEEGLKFMVYLQKENIIDESGMPKERFSAEFPKEGPSILRIQQVVRGDSAAYFCASSPMGTGASDTQYFGPGTRLTVL.

The genes are TRBV19 and TRBJ2-1; TRBD1 matches 8 bases. The CDR3 is 13 amino acids. The trim removed 10 bases at V and 5 bases at J, leaving 7 bases unmatched. CDR1 is LNHDA and CDR2 is SQIVND in the germline V gene (reference sequence). CDR3 protein: CATSGGGNNEQFF. The CDR3 DNA follows: TGTGCCACTTCAGGGGGCGGCAACAATGAGCAGTTCTTC.

Turning to this clone: Other DNA sequences in this sample translate to the same CDR3. The chain employs TRBV28 and TRBJ2-3; no firm D call. Germline loops: CDR1 MDHEN, CDR2 SYDVKM. V shed 2 bases and J shed 1 base, with 4 bases lying between them. This CDR3 is 13 amino acids long. In DNA form, the CDR3 reads TGTGCCAGCAGTTTAGCGGGCACAGATACGCAGTATTTT. It specifies CASSLAGTDTQYF.

The chain is built from TRBV10-2 and TRBJ1-1; 8 nucleotides match TRBD1. Germline V lookup: CDR1 WSHSY, CDR2 SAAADI. This CDR3 spans 14 amino acids. V dropped 6 bases and J dropped 11; count of bases not matched to a gene: 14. The CDR3 region has the DNA TGCGCCAGCAGCCTAGGGGCAGGGGGCATTGAGGCTTTCTTT. This sequence encodes CASSLGAGGIEAFF.

This chain connects TRBV7-8 to TRBJ2-3; 8 positions match TRBD2. Per the germline V gene, CDR1 is SGHVS and CDR2 is FQNEAQ. The CDR3 length is 16 residues. Trimming took 2 bases from V and 1 from J; bases not matched to a gene: 5. CDR3 loop: CASSLLNGRGTDTQYF. The DNA for the CDR3 is TGTGCCAGCAGCTTATTAAACGGGAGGGGCACAGATACGCAGTATTTT.

The table lists this clone with a few counts. This sample also contains other DNA sequences that code for the same CDR3. This rearrangement joins TRBV29-1 to TRBJ1-1; D perhaps matches TRBD1 (5 bases). Trimming pared 5 bases from V and 2 bases from J, leaving 12 bases between. From germline, CDR1 is SQVTM and CDR2 ANQGSEA. The CDR3 loop spans 13 amino acids. CDR3: CSVRQGRNTEAFF. In DNA form, the CDR3 reads TGCAGCGTTAGGCAGGGACGCAACACTGAAGCTTTCTTT. Together with reference TRBV29-1 and TRBJ1-1, the CDR3 gives the full variable domain: SAVISQKPSRDICQRGTSLTIQCQVDSQVTMMFWYRQQPGQSLTLIATANQGSEATYESGFVIDKFPISRPNLTFSTLTVSNMSPEDSSIYLCSVRQGRNTEAFFGQGTRLTVV.

The chain recombines TRBV7-3 with TRBJ2-1; no firm D call. V was trimmed by 2 bases and J by 5 bases, leaving 7 bases between them. The CDR3 totals 13 residues. CDR1 is SGHTA, CDR2 FQGTGA, per germline. The CDR3 is CASSLGHDNEQFF. As DNA, the CDR3 is TGTGCCAGCAGCTTAGGTCACGACAATGAGCAGTTCTTC.

Details on this clone: Distinct nucleotide sequences in the sample also encode this CDR3. The V and J genes are TRBV18 and TRBJ1-1, with D unresolved. CDR3 size: 11 residues. V was shortened by 3 bases and J by 7 bases, with 6 bases between the two germline ends. Germline V gives CDR1 KGHSH, CDR2 LQKENI. The CDR3 coding sequence is TGTGCCAGCTCACCGAGGAGTGAAGCTTTCTTT. This sequence encodes CASSPRSEAFF.

This chain links TRBV6-5 with TRBJ2-7; maybe TRBD1 (7 bases). Germline CDR1 reads MNHEY; CDR2 reads SVGAGI. V lost 2 bases, J lost 5 bases, and 13 bases lay in between. This CDR3 region has 14 residues. In nucleotides, the CDR3 is TGTGCCAGCAGTTACGCGGGACAGCGTCACGAGCAGTACTTC. Its protein product is CASSYAGQRHEQYF.

The rearrangement links TRBV6-1 to TRBJ2-1; the D gene is possibly TRBD1 (5 bases). V lost 2 bases, J lost 2 bases, and 19 bases lay in between. CDR1 and CDR2 (germline): MNHNS, SASEGT. The CDR3 sequence is 18 residues long. The CDR3 sequence is CASSELFGLGRAYNEQFF. The CDR3 coding sequence is TGTGCCAGCAGTGAATTGTTCGGTCTCGGCAGGGCCTACAATGAGCAGTTCTTC.

V usage is TRBV15 and J usage is TRBJ2-5; D possibly matches TRBD1 or TRBD2 (5 bases each). This CDR3 contains 16 residues. Trimming removed 1 base from V and 5 bases from J, with 17 bases in between. Germline lookup yields CDR1 LNHNV and CDR2 YYDKDF (reference sequence). The CDR3 nucleotides read TGTGCCACCAGCAGAGGAGGGCAGGGCTGGGGCGAGACCCAGTACTTC. Amino acid sequence: CATSRGGQGWGETQYF. The complete variable domain, with remaining parts taken from reference TRBV15 and TRBJ2-5, reads DAMVIQNPRYQVTQFGKPVTLSCSQTLNHNVMYWYQQKSSQAPKLLFHYYDKDFNNEADTPDNFQSRRPNTSFCFLDIRSPGLGDTAMYLCATSRGGQGWGETQYFGPGTRLLVL.

The CDR3 spells CASSYSHPQVTDTQYF. CDR3 sequence (DNA): TGTGCCAGCAGTTACTCCCACCCCCAGGTGACAGATACGCAGTATTTT. This rearrangement joins TRBV6-6 to TRBJ2-3; D uncertain. V lost 0 bases, J lost 3 bases, and 13 bases lay in between. Germline V gene data show CDR1 as MNHNY and CDR2 as SVGAGI (reference sequence). This CDR3 spans 16 amino acids.

This rearrangement joins TRBV7-3 to TRBJ1-4; D unresolved. The V end was cut by 1 base, the J end by 2 bases, with 8 bases between. CDR1 and CDR2 (germline): SGHTA, FQGTGA. The CDR3 is made up of 15 amino acids. CDR3 in amino acids: CASSLMRLTNEKLFF. The CDR3 region has the DNA TGTGCCAGCAGCTTAATGAGGTTGACTAATGAAAAACTGTTTTTT.

The gene calls are TRBV20-1 and TRBJ2-3; no clear D gene. Trimming pared 8 bases from V and 6 bases from J, leaving 9 bases between. The CDR3 is made up of 10 amino acids. Germline CDR1 is DFQATT and CDR2 is SNEGSKA (reference sequence). The CDR3 protein is CSSSIDTQYF. The CDR3 DNA sequence: TGCAGTTCCAGTATTGATACGCAGTATTTT.

Only one count was recorded for this clone. Distinct nucleotide sequences in the sample also encode this CDR3. The V gene is TRBV6-6, the J gene TRBJ1-5, with D possibly being TRBD1 (5 bases). With 2 bases removed from V and 0 bases from J, the gap between germline ends came to 8 bases. Germline V gene data show CDR1 as MNHNY and CDR2 as SVGAGI (reference sequence). CDR3 length equals 15 residues. The CDR3 DNA reads as TGTGCCAGCAGTTACGGCCAGGGTAGCAATCAGCCCCAGCATTTT. This translates into CASSYGQGSNQPQHF.

The chain has TRBV28 and TRBJ1-2; D possibly corresponds to TRBD1 (6 bases). Trimming pared 4 bases from V and 8 bases from J, leaving 14 bases between. Germline V CDR1 and CDR2: MDHEN, SYDVKM. The CDR3 totals 13 residues. CDR3 nucleotide sequence: TGTGCCAGCAGTTCGTTACAGGGCTTCGGCTACACCTTC. Protein sequence: CASSSLQGFGYTF.

V usage is TRBV19 and J usage is TRBJ1-1, with TRBD1 as a possible D gene (5 bases). Germline assignment: CDR1 LNHDA and CDR2 SQIVND (reference sequence). This CDR3 comprises 15 residues. V lost 4 bases, J lost 1 base, and 13 bases lay in between. The CDR3 region has the DNA TGTGCCAGTAGTACATGGACACCGAGGAACACTGAAGCTTTCTTT. Encoded protein: CASSTWTPRNTEAFF. Drawing the rest from reference TRBV19 and TRBJ1-1, the complete variable domain is DGGITQSPKYLFRKEGQNVTLSCEQNLNHDAMYWYRQDPGQGLRLIYYSQIVNDFQKGDIAEGYSVSREKKESFPLTVTSAQKNPTAFYLCASSTWTPRNTEAFFGQGTRLTVV.

This chain connects TRBV4-1 to TRBJ1-5; 9 nucleotides match TRBD1. This CDR3 region has 16 residues. Germline V gene lookup returns CDR1 MGHRA and CDR2 YSYEKL. V was clipped by 4 bases and J by 4 bases; unmatched bases: 8. The CDR3 spells CASSPRTGEGNQPQHF. The CDR3 bases are TGCGCCAGCAGCCCTAGGACAGGGGAGGGAAATCAGCCCCAGCATTTT.

With respect to this clone: Other DNA sequences from this sample encode an identical CDR3 as well. The chain joins TRBV29-1 to TRBJ1-4; 9 positions match TRBD1. The CDR3 runs 13 residues. V shed 3 bases and J 8 bases; nucleotides not matched to a gene: 4. Germline loops: CDR1 SQVTM, CDR2 ANQGSEA. CDR3 DNA: TGCAGCGTTGAGCGACAGGGGGGGGAAAAACTGTTTTTT. Amino acids: CSVERQGGEKLFF.

A single count supports this clone. V usage is TRBV5-6 and J usage is TRBJ2-7; D unresolved. Per the germline V gene, CDR1 is SGHDT and CDR2 is YYEEEE. Trimming cost V 2 bases and J 0 bases, with 9 bases left between them. The CDR3 sequence is 14 residues long. The CDR3 sequence: CASSLTLSSYEQYF. CDR3 in DNA: TGTGCCAGCAGCTTAACTTTAAGCTCCTACGAGCAGTACTTC.

The chain couples TRBV11-3 to TRBJ2-1, with 14 positions matching TRBD2. Germline V CDR1 and CDR2: SGHNT, YENEEA. The CDR3 consists of 18 residues. The V gene end was trimmed by 5 bases and the J gene end by 4 bases; junction bases not matched to a gene: 10. The CDR3 spells CASSKRGLAGGLYNEQFF. The CDR3 DNA follows: TGTGCCAGCAGCAAGAGAGGACTAGCGGGGGGATTATACAATGAGCAGTTCTTC. The variable domain in full, with the rest retrieved from reference TRBV11-3 and TRBJ2-1, is EAGVVQSPRYKIIEKKQPVAFWCNPISGHNTLYWYLQNLGQGPELLIRYENEEAVDDSQLPKDRFSAERLKGVDSTLKIQPAELGDSAVYLCASSKRGLAGGLYNEQFFGPGTRLTVL.

The CDR3 here is CASKTSGGRETQYF. The CDR3 DNA follows: TGTGCCAGTAAGACTAGCGGGGGCCGGGAGACCCAGTACTTC. V is TRBV19 and J is TRBJ2-5; 12 bases line up with TRBD2. This CDR3 spans 14 amino acids. CDR1 and CDR2 (germline): LNHDA, SQIVND (reference sequence). Trimming removed 7 bases from V and 5 bases from J; junction bases left unmatched: 5.

This clone came up once. The J gene is TRBJ2-2, the V gene TRBV5-1, with 9 nucleotides matching TRBD2. CDR1 and CDR2 from the germline V gene are SGHRS and YFSETQ. The CDR3 is 16 residues long. Trimming cost V 0 bases and J 8 bases; bases outside gene matches: 8. The CDR3 protein is CASSLVGGRAVGELFF. CDR3 coding DNA: TGCGCCAGCAGCTTGGTCGGCGGGAGGGCCGTGGGGGAGCTGTTTTTT.

V is TRBV30 and J is TRBJ1-1; D uncertain. V was clipped by 5 bases and J by 7 bases, with 8 bases between them. Germline loops: CDR1 GTSNPN, CDR2 SVGIG (reference sequence). This CDR3 is 10 amino acids long. Here the CDR3 DNA reads TGTGCCTGGGAAGACCTTGAAGCTTTCTTT. Translation gives CAWEDLEAFF. Combining the CDR3 with reference TRBV30 and TRBJ1-1 gives the whole variable domain SQTIHQWPATLVQPVGSPLSLECTVEGTSNPNLYWYRQAAGRGLQLLFYSVGIGQISSEVPQNLSASRPQDRQFILSSKKLLLSDSGFYLCAWEDLEAFFGQGTRLTVV.

The chain recombines TRBV5-1 with TRBJ2-5; 7 nucleotides line up with TRBD1. The V gene's germline CDR1 is SGHRS and CDR2 YFSETQ. The CDR3 runs to 16 residues. V trimming: 4 bases; J trimming: 2 bases; junction bases outside the gene matches: 11. CDR3 nucleotide sequence: TGCGCCAGCAGCAGGGGGCCTGAGACAACTCAAGAGACCCAGTACTTC. As protein: CASSRGPETTQETQYF.

A remark on this clone: Other DNA sequences from this sample encode an identical CDR3 as well. V gene TRBV7-2 combines with J gene TRBJ1-2; D gene unclear. Trimming took 1 base from V and 6 from J, leaving 6 bases between them. CDR1 SGHTA and CDR2 FQGNSA come from the germline V gene. The CDR3 has 12 residues. The chain's CDR3 is CASSLGLDGYTF. CDR3 bases: TGTGCCAGCAGCTTAGGATTGGATGGCTACACCTTC. Supplemented by reference TRBV7-2 and TRBJ1-2, the full variable domain reads GAGVSQSPSNKVTEKGKDVELRCDPISGHTALYWYRQSLGQGLEFLIYFQGNSAPDKSGLPSDRFSAERTGGSVSTLTIQRTQQEDSAVYLCASSLGLDGYTFGSGTRLTVV.

The chain combines TRBV6-5 with TRBJ1-4; maybe TRBD1 (5 bases). From germline, CDR1 is MNHEY and CDR2 SVGAGI. CDR3 size: 16 residues. V lost 4 bases and J 3 bases, leaving 15 bases between the germline ends. CDR3: CASSSPSRQSNEKLFF. Written as DNA, the CDR3 is TGTGCCAGCAGTTCTCCCTCCCGACAGTCTAATGAAAAACTGTTTTTT.